This TCR beta chain is drawn from a study of shared clonotypes between healthy human individuals. Some clones are missing from TCRdb's copy, which holds only in-frame ones; the method was immunoSEQ multiplex PCR. The table lists over a million clones, around 78% of them singletons, with roughly 0.56% in the top ten. Sample: memory CD4+ T cells from PBMCs. Subset: CD45RA-negative fraction. This TCR came from a man younger than 30 in good health. Some clones in this sample may be carry-over from other donors' samples.

The CDR3 protein is CASIPQRVTTSNYGYTF. CDR3 DNA sequence: TGTGCCAGTATCCCCCAACGGGTGACTACTTCCAACTATGGCTACACCTTC. This rearrangement joins TRBV19 to TRBJ1-2; D call uncertain. The CDR3 has 17 residues. Germline CDR1 and CDR2: LNHDA and SQIVND (reference sequence). Trimming cost V 7 bases and J 2 bases, with 23 bases left between them.